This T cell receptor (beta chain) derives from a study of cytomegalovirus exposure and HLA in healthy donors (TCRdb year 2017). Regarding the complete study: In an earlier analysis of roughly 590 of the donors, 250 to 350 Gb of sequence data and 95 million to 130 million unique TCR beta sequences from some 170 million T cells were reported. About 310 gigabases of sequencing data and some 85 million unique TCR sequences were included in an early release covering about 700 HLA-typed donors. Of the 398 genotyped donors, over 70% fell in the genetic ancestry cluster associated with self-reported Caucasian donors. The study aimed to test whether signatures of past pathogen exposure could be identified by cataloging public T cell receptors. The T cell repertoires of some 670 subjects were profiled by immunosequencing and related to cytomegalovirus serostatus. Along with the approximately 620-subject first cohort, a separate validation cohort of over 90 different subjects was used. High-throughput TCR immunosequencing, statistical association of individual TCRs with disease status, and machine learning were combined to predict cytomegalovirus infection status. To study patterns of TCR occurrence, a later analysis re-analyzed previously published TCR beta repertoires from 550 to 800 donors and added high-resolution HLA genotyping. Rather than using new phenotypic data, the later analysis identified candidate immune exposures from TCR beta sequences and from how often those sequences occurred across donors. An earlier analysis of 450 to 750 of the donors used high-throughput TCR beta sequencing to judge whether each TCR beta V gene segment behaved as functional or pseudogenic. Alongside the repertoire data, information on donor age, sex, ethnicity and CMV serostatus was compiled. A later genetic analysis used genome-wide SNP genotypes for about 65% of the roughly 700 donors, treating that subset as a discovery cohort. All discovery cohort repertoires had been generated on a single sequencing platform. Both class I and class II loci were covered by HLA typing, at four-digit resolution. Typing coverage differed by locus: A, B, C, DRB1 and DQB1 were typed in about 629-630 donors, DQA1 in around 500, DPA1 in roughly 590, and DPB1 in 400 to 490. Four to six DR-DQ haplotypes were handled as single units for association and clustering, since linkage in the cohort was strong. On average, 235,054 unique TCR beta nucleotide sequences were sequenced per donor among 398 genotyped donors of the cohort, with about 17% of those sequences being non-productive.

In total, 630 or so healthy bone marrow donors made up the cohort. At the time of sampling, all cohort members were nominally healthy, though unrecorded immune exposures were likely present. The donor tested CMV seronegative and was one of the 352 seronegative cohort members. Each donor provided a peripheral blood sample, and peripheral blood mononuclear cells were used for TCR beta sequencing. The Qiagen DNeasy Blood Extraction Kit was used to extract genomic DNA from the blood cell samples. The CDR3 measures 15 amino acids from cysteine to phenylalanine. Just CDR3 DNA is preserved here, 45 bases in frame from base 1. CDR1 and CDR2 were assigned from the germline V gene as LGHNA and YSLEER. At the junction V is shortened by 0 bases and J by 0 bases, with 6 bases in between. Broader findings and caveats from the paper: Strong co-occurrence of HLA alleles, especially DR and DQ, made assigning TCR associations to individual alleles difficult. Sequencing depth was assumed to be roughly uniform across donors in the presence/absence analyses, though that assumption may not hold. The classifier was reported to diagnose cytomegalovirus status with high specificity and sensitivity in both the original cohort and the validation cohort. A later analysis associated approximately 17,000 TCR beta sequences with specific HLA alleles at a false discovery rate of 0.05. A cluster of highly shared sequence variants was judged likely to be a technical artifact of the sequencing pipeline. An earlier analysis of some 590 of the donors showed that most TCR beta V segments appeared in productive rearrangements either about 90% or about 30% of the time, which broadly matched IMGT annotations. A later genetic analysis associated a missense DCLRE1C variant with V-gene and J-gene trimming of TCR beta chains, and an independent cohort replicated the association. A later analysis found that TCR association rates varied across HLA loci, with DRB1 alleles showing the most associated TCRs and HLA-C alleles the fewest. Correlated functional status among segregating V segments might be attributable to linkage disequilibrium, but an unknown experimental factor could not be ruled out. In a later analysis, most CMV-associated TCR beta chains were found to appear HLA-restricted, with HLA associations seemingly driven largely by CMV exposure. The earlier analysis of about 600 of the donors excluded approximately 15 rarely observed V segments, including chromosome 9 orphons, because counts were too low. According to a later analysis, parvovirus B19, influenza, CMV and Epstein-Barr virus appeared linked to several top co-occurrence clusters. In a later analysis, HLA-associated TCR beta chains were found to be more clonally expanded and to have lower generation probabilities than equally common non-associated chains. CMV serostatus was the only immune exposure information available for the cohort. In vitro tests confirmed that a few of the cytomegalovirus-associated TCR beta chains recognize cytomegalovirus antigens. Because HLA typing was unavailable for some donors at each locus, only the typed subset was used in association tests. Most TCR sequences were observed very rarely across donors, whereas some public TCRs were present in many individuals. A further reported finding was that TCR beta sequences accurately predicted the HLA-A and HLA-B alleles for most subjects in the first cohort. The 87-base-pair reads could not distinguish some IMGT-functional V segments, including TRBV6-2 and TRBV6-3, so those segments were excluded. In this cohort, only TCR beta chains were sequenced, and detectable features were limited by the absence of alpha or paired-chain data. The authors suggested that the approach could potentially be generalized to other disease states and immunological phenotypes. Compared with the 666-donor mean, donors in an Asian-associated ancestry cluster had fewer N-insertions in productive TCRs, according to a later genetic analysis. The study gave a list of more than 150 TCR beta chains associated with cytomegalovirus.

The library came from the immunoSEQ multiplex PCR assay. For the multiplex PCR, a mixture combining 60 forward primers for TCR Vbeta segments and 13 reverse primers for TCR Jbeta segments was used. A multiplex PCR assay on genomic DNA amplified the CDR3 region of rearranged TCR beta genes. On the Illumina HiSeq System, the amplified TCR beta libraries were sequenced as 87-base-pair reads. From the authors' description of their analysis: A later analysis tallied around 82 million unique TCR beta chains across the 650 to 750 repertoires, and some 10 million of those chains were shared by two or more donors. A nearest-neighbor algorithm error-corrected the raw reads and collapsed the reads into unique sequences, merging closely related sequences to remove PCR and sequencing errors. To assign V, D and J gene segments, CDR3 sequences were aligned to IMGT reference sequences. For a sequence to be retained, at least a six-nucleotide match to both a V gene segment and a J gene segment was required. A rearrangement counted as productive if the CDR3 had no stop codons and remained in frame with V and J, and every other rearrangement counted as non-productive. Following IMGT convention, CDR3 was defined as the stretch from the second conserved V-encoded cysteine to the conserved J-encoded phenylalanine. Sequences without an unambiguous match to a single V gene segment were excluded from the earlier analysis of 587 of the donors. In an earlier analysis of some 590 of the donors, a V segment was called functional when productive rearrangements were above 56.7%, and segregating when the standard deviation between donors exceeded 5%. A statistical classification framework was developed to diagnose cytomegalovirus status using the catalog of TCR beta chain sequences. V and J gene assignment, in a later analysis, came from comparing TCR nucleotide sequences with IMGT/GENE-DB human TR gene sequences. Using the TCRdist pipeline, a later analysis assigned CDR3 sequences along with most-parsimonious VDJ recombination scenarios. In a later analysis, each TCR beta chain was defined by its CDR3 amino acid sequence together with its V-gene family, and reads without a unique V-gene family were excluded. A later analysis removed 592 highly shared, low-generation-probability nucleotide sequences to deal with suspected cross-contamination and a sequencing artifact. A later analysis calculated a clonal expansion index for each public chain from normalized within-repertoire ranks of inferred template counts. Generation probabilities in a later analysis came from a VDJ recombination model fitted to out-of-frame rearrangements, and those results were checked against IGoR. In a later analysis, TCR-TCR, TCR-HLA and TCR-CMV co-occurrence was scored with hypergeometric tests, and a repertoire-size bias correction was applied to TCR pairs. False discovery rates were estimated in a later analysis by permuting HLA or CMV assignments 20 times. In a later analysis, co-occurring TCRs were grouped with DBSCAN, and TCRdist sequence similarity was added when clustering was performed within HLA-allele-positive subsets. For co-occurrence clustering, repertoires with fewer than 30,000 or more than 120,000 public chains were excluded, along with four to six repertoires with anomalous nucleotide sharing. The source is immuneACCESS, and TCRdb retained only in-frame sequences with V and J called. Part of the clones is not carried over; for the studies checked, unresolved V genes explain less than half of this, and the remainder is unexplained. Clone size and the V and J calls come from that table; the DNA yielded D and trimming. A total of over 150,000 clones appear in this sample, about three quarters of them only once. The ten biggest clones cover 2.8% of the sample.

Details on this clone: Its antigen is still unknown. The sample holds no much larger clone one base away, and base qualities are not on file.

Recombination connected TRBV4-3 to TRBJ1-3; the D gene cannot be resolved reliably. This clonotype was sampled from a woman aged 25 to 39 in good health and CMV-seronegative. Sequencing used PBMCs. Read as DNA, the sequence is TGCGCCAGCAGCCAAGACACAGTCTCTGGAAACACCATATATTTT. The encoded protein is CASSQDTVSGNTIYF.